Following are 8 T cell receptor beta chains from one sample sequenced in a study of T cell repertoires in cytomegalovirus infection (dated by TCRdb to between 2017 and 2020). TCRdb names Illumina HiSeq 1500 as the instrument used. Using fastp at Q25 and MiXCR, TCRdb reprocessed the public reads and kept productive beta chains. Each CDR3 protein gets just one entry, which takes the most common genes and DNA from the rows behind it. This sample has 650,000 to 900,000 distinct CDR3 sequences in its table, and about 28% of those were observed once. The top ten hold around 13% of the sample. Sample treatment or condition, as interpreted from the label and publication: in vitro stimulation with specific CMV peptide epitopes to enrich CMV-specific T cells. Antigens for these TCRs are unknown. This specimen consisted of cultured CD8+ T cells from PBMCs, obtained from culture after CMV antigen stimulation. These receptors were taken from a human donor in good health (CMV status not recorded). Some clones in this sample may be carry-over from other donors' samples.

Concerning this clonotype: One end of the junction is discordant with germline, which a read error may explain. The rearrangement uses TRBV27 and TRBJ1-4; D is possibly TRBD1 (5 bases). This CDR3 has 13 residues. CDR1 and CDR2 from the germline V gene are MNHEY and SMNVEV (reference sequence). CDR3 amino acids: CATSGGFNEKLFF. CDR3 coding DNA: TGTGCCACCAGCGGGGGTTTTAATGAAAAACTGTTTTTC. The whole variable domain, filled in from reference TRBV27 and TRBJ1-4, reads EAQVTQNPRYLITVTGKKLTVTCSQNMNHEYMSWYRQDPGLGLRQIYYSMNVEVTDKGDVPEGYKVSRKEKRNFPLILESPSPNQTSLYFCATSGGFNEKLFFGSGTQLSVL.

This clonotype was counted ten times or more. This chain connects TRBV6-6 to TRBJ1-6, with D possibly TRBD1 on 5 matching bases. This CDR3 has 10 residues. The germline V gene encodes CDR1 MNHNY and CDR2 SVGAGI (reference sequence). Trimming cost V 11 bases and J 14 bases, with 13 bases left between them. The CDR3 DNA reads TGTGCCGCGGTCCCAGGGTCCCTCCACTTT. It yields the protein CAAVPGSLHF.

The J gene is TRBJ2-7, the V gene TRBV7-8, with 11 nucleotides matching TRBD2. J lost 2 bases, V lost 3 bases, and 3 bases had no gene match. The germline CDR1 and CDR2 sequences are SGHVS and FQNEAQ. This CDR3 comprises 15 residues. The CDR3 DNA reads TGTGCCAGCAGCTTTGGGACTAGCGGTACCTACGAGCAGTACGTC. It specifies CASSFGTSGTYEQYV.

The CDR3 region has the DNA TGTGCCAGCAGTCCAGATGCGCCGGCTGAAGCTTTCTTT. Encoded protein: CASSPDAPAEAFF. The genes are TRBV6-6 and TRBJ1-1, with D unresolved. The CDR3 totals 13 residues. V was cut by 5 bases and J by 6 bases, with 13 bases left in between. Germline CDR1 reads MNHNY; CDR2 reads SVGAGI (reference sequence).

This clonotype was seen a few times. The genes are TRBV10-3 and TRBJ1-1; 10 bases fit TRBD1. Germline assignment: CDR1 ENHRY and CDR2 SYGVKD. CDR3 size: 15 residues. The J segment lost 3 bases and the V segment lost 2 bases, leaving 3 bases of the junction unmatched. In DNA form, the CDR3 reads TGTGCCATCAGTGAGGGACAGGGGGTTTACACTGAAGCTTTCTTT. This encodes CAISEGQGVYTEAFF.

DNA for the CDR3: TGTGCCAGCGCCTTGACAGGGAACACTGAAGCTTTCTTT. Translating gives CASALTGNTEAFF. The rearrangement joins TRBV6-5 to TRBJ1-1; D perhaps matches TRBD1 (6 bases). This CDR3 contains 13 residues. V was trimmed by 8 bases and J by 1 base, leaving 11 bases between them. Germline assignment: CDR1 MNHEY and CDR2 SVGAGI.

The V call is TRBV12-3 or TRBV12-4, the J call TRBJ1-4, with D hard to call. The CDR3 contains 16 residues. Trimming took 5 bases from V and 6 from J, leaving 19 bases between them. The chain's CDR3 is CASSPETSFGDEKLFF. The CDR3 bases are TGTGCCAGCAGTCCGGAAACATCCTTCGGCGATGAAAAACTGTTTTTT.

V gene TRBV27 combines with J gene TRBJ1-5, with D possibly being TRBD1 (6 bases). CDR1 and CDR2 from the germline V gene are MNHEY and SMNVEV (reference sequence). The CDR3 is 14 amino acids. Trimming stripped 5 bases from V and 6 bases from J, with 14 bases between. CDR3 DNA sequence: TGTGCCAGCAGTGAGGACAGCCGAGGTCAGCCCCAGCATTTT. Translation gives CASSEDSRGQPQHF.